This T cell receptor (beta chain) was captured by sequencing in a study of blood T cell repertoires in COVID-19. Background on the study: From T cells, B-cell-depleted T cells, or PBMCs came the material, which was cDNA or gDNA.

Clones were read by immunoSEQ multiplex PCR, and TCRdb kept only the in-frame ones, dropping some. The sample gives 200,000 to 250,000 clones, 75% to 90% of which show up once; approximately 5% is in the top ten. The V gene end was trimmed by 5 bases and the J gene end by 5 bases; junction bases not matched to a gene: 10. This CDR3 contains 16 residues. The germline V gene has CDR1 MNHNY and CDR2 SVGAGI (reference sequence). Material for sequencing was peripheral blood. The chain couples TRBV6-6 to TRBJ2-1; the match to TRBD1 covers 9 bases. The sequence was obtained from a human donor in a cohort sampled during active COVID-19. CDR3 bases: TGTGCCAGCAGTCGAGGGACAGGGACGAGACACAATGAGCAGTTCTTC. It yields the protein CASSRGTGTRHNEQFF.